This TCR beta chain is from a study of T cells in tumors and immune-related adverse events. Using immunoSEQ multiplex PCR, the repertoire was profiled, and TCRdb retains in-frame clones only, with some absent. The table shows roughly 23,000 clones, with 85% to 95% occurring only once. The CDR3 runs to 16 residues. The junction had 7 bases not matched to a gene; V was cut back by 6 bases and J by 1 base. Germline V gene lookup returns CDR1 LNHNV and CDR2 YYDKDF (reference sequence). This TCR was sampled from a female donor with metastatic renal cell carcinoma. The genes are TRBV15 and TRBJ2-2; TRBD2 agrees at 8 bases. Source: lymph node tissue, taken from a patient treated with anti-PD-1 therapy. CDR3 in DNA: TGTGCCACCAGGCGAGCGGGGGCCCGGAACACCGGGGAGCTGTTTTTT. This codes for CATRRAGARNTGELFF. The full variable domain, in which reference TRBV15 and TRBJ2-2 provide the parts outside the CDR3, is DAMVIQNPRYQVTQFGKPVTLSCSQTLNHNVMYWYQQKSSQAPKLLFHYYDKDFNNEADTPDNFQSRRPNTSFCFLDIRSPGLGDTAMYLCATRRAGARNTGELFFGEGSRLTVL.